This T cell receptor beta chain was sequenced for a study of cytomegalovirus exposure and HLA in healthy donors. Both 60 Vbeta primers and 13 Jbeta primers went into the PCR. Clones were sequenced by immunoSEQ multiplex PCR, and TCRdb holds only the in-frame ones, with some missing. The sample includes fewer than 60,000 clones. The V end was cut by 3 bases, the J end by 1 base, with 12 bases between. The germline gives CDR1 MNHEY, CDR2 SMNVEV (reference sequence). The CDR3 length is 15 residues. The specimen was PBMCs. The TCR comes from a woman in her twenties or thirties in good health and CMV-seropositive. This sequence joins TRBV27 and TRBJ1-1; D possibly corresponds to TRBD1 (6 bases). CDR3 DNA sequence: TGTGCCAGCAGTTTCCAGGGGTCTTGGAACACTGAAGCTTTCTTT. Protein sequence: CASSFQGSWNTEAFF.